The 19 T cell receptor beta chains reported below all come from one sample, sequenced in a study of blood T cell repertoires in COVID-19. Libraries were prepared by immunoSEQ multiplex PCR; TCRdb keeps only in-frame clonotypes and omits some of them. The sample contains roughly 95,000 clones, about four fifths of which appear only once. Sequenced input: peripheral blood. The receptors shown here come from a man aged 45-65 years with active or convalescent COVID-19.

The chain uses TRBV6-1 and TRBJ2-7; perhaps TRBD1 as D (5 bases). Germline assignment: CDR1 MNHNS and CDR2 SASEGT. CDR3 size: 14 residues. V lost 1 base, J lost 3 bases, and 10 bases lay in between. CDR3 in DNA: TGTGCCAGCAGTGAAGAGGGGTCGGACTACGAGCAGTACGTC. This encodes CASSEEGSDYEQYV.

The chain recombines TRBV5-1 with TRBJ2-1, with D possibly TRBD1 on 6 matching bases. V lost 4 bases and J 8 bases, leaving 16 bases between the germline ends. The CDR3 spans 14 residues. Germline V gene data show CDR1 as SGHRS and CDR2 as YFSETQ. This CDR3 is CASSRGGPGDEQFF. In DNA, the CDR3 is TGCGCCAGCAGCCGAGGGGGACCTGGGGATGAGCAGTTCTTC.

The CDR3 sequence is CASSLRQGDTQYF. The DNA for the CDR3 is TGTGCCAGCAGTTTAAGACAGGGGGATACGCAGTATTTT. The J gene is TRBJ2-3, the V gene TRBV12-3 or TRBV12-4, with 8 positions matching TRBD1. After removal of 2 bases from V and 6 bases from J, the junction contained 1 base not matched to a gene. The CDR3 is 13 residues long.

The chain joins TRBV18 to TRBJ1-4, with 8 bases aligning to TRBD1. The junction had 5 bases not matched to a gene; V was cut back by 5 bases and J by 0 bases. The V gene's germline CDR1 is KGHSH and CDR2 LQKENI. The CDR3 runs 16 residues. CDR3 sequence reads: CASSAGQGATNEKLFF. The CDR3 nucleotides read TGTGCCAGCTCAGCCGGACAGGGAGCAACTAATGAAAAACTGTTTTTT.

The rearrangement links TRBV27 to TRBJ1-6; perhaps TRBD1 as D (6 bases). V lost 3 bases and J lost 9, with 12 bases in between. From germline, CDR1 is MNHEY and CDR2 SMNVEV (reference sequence). This CDR3 comprises 14 residues. As DNA, the CDR3 is TGTGCCAGCAGTTTGGGGGGGGCCGGTTCACCCCTCCACTTT. Translated, it gives CASSLGGAGSPLHF.

This CDR3 reads CSVRDGGGAYNEQFF. Written as DNA, the CDR3 is TGCAGCGTCCGGGATGGCGGGGGGGCCTACAATGAGCAGTTCTTC. This chain joins TRBV29-1 and TRBJ2-1, with 9 bases fitting TRBD2. The germline CDR1 and CDR2 sequences are SQVTM and ANQGSEA. V shed 6 bases, J shed 2 bases, and the junction held 8 bases outside the gene matches. The CDR3 loop spans 15 amino acids.

A single count supports this clone. CDR3 amino acids: CASNKAGFSTDTQYF. DNA for the CDR3: TGTGCCAGCAACAAGGCAGGGTTTAGCACAGATACGCAGTATTTT. The chain uses TRBV6-5 and TRBJ2-3, with D tentatively TRBD1 (5 bases). The germline V gene has CDR1 MNHEY and CDR2 SVGAGI. The CDR3 spans 15 residues. The V gene lost 7 bases and the J gene lost 0 bases, with 14 bases spanning the gap.

The J gene is TRBJ1-2, the V gene TRBV28; no reliable D call. CDR1 and CDR2 (germline): MDHEN, SYDVKM. This CDR3 region has 12 residues. Trimming took 6 bases from V and 2 from J, leaving 7 bases between them. The CDR3 reads CASSLRNYGYTF. DNA of the CDR3: TGTGCCAGCAGCCTACGGAACTATGGCTACACCTTC.

J is TRBJ1-4 and V is TRBV28; no clear D gene. The germline V and J ends were trimmed by 8 bases and 8 bases, with 12 bases remaining between them. The CDR3 spans 12 residues. In germline, CDR1 is MDHEN, CDR2 SYDVKM. Written as DNA, the CDR3 is TGTGCCAGCGGGCTAAGGTGGGAAAAACTGTTTTTT. Translating it yields CASGLRWEKLFF.

The chain uses TRBV7-2 and TRBJ1-6, with 7 bases aligning to TRBD1. The CDR3 spans 17 residues. Per the germline V gene, CDR1 is SGHTA and CDR2 is FQGNSA. J gave up 5 bases and V 3 bases, and 10 bases lay outside the gene matches. The CDR3 DNA is TGTGCCAGCAGCTTTTCACAGGGGATAGGAAATAATTCACCCCTCCACTTT. It specifies CASSFSQGIGNNSPLHF.

CDR3 in amino acids: CASSPGLGQGGSPLHF. The CDR3 DNA is TGTGCCAGCAGCCCGGGGCTCGGACAGGGCGGTTCACCCCTCCACTTT. V and J are TRBV2 and TRBJ1-6, with 8 nucleotides matching TRBD1. J was trimmed by 9 bases and V by 6 bases; bases with no gene match: 13. The germline V gene has CDR1 SNHLY and CDR2 FYNNEI. The CDR3 is 16 amino acids.

V gene TRBV24-1 combines with J gene TRBJ1-2; D is unclear. Trimming took off 4 bases at V and 2 bases at J, with 7 bases between the two ends. Germline CDR1 is KGHDR and CDR2 is SFDVKD. CDR3 length: 13 residues. CDR3 region: CATSEYSNYGYTF. The DNA of the CDR3 is TGTGCCACCAGTGAATACAGCAACTATGGCTACACCTTC.

This chain links TRBV19 with TRBJ2-5, with D tentatively TRBD2 (5 bases). The CDR3 loop spans 14 amino acids. The V gene's germline CDR1 is LNHDA and CDR2 SQIVND (reference sequence). The V gene lost 5 bases and the J gene lost 2 bases, with 12 bases spanning the gap. CDR3 in amino acids: CASSLYGVQETQYF. CDR3 DNA sequence: TGTGCCAGTAGTCTATACGGGGTACAAGAGACCCAGTACTTC.

This sequence joins TRBV4-1 and TRBJ2-7, with 10 bases matching TRBD2. Trimming removed 0 bases from V and 4 bases from J; junction bases left unmatched: 3. The germline gives CDR1 MGHRA, CDR2 YSYEKL. The CDR3 has 15 amino acids. The DNA of the CDR3 is TGCGCCAGCAGCCAAGATTATAGCGGGGGGTACGAGCAGTACTTC. Translation: CASSQDYSGGYEQYF.

This clone was found once. The chain is built from TRBV7-2 and TRBJ1-5; 9 bases agree with TRBD1. CDR3 length equals 13 residues. The germline V gene encodes CDR1 SGHTA and CDR2 FQGNSA. Trimming at V came to 1 base and at J to 8 bases, leaving 0 bases not matched to a gene. CDR3 DNA: TGTGCCAGCAGCTTAGGACAGGGGGAGCCCCAGCATTTT. Protein product: CASSLGQGEPQHF. Variable domain in full (rest from reference TRBV7-2 and TRBJ1-5): GAGVSQSPSNKVTEKGKDVELRCDPISGHTALYWYRQSLGQGLEFLIYFQGNSAPDKSGLPSDRFSAERTGGSVSTLTIQRTQQEDSAVYLCASSLGQGEPQHFGDGTRLSIL.

In its sample, this clone was seen once. The chain combines TRBV18 with TRBJ1-5; a weak D match, TRBD1 (5 bases). V lost 6 bases, J lost 0 bases, and 9 bases lay in between. There are 14 residues in the CDR3. Germline V gene lookup returns CDR1 KGHSH and CDR2 LQKENI. The CDR3 is CASSGGNSNQPQHF. CDR3 sequence (DNA): TGTGCCAGCTCGGGGGGGAATAGCAATCAGCCCCAGCATTTT.

This chain uses TRBV6-5 with TRBJ2-3; 8 nucleotides match TRBD1. The V and J ends lost 2 bases and 4 bases, in that order; junction bases with no gene match: 5. The V gene's germline CDR1 is MNHEY and CDR2 SVGAGI. The CDR3 covers 15 residues. DNA for the CDR3: TGTGCCAGCAGTTACCGGGACAGGCAGTCAGATACGCAGTATTTT. Translating gives CASSYRDRQSDTQYF.

The genes are TRBV28 and TRBJ2-4; 7 bases are shared with TRBD1. Losses at the gene ends were 5 bases for V and 3 bases for J; bases not matched to a gene: 10. This CDR3 spans 16 amino acids. Germline CDR1 and CDR2: MDHEN and SYDVKM. As DNA, the CDR3 is TGTGCCAGCAGTCCCGCGACAGGGCTAGTCAAAAACATTCAGTACTTC. It codes for CASSPATGLVKNIQYF.

The chain carries TRBV6-5 and TRBJ1-5; 8 nucleotides line up with TRBD1. CDR1 and CDR2 from the germline V gene are MNHEY and SVGAGI. V trimming: 4 bases; J trimming: 4 bases; junction bases outside the gene matches: 6. The CDR3 covers 15 residues. The CDR3 spells CASSSGQERNQPQHF. CDR3 nucleotide sequence: TGTGCCAGCAGTTCGGGACAGGAGCGAAATCAGCCCCAGCATTTT.